These 27 T cell receptor beta chains originate from one sample sequenced in a study of T cells after yellow fever vaccination. MiXCR, applied by TCRdb to the 5' RACE reads, yields one record per CDR3 protein. The sample has hundreds of thousands of distinct CDR3 sequences; roughly 17% are singletons. This specimen was PBMCs, taken around 5 days after the first yellow fever vaccination. Receptors originate from a man aged 18 to 30 who received the YFV17D yellow fever vaccine.

The rearrangement links TRBV30 to TRBJ1-2; 7 nucleotides line up with TRBD1. V lost 4 bases to trimming and J lost 5 bases; unmatched junction nucleotides: 10. CDR1 and CDR2 from the germline V gene are GTSNPN and SVGIG (reference sequence). The CDR3 runs to 14 residues. The CDR3 here is CAWTFLGQNYGYTF. CDR3 DNA: TGTGCCTGGACCTTCCTGGGACAGAATTATGGCTACACCTTC.

This clonotype was detected only a few times. The chain uses TRBV4-1 and TRBJ2-5; D not certain. V gave up 0 bases and J gave up 2 bases, with 22 bases separating them. The CDR3 has 19 residues. Germline CDR1 is MGHRA and CDR2 is YSYEKL. The CDR3 coding sequence is TGCGCCAGCAGCCAAGATAGGCCAGCGATATCGCTACTACAAGAGACCCAGTACTTC. Translated: CASSQDRPAISLLQETQYF.

V gene TRBV3-1 combines with J gene TRBJ2-3; 9 bases map to TRBD1. There are 14 residues in the CDR3. The J segment lost 4 bases and the V segment lost 5 bases, leaving 4 bases of the junction unmatched. CDR1 LGHDT and CDR2 YNNKEL come from the germline V gene (reference sequence). DNA of the CDR3: TGTGCCAGCAGCGCCCGGGACAGGGCAGATACGCAGTATTTT. Amino acids: CASSARDRADTQYF.

A few counts support this clonotype. The V and J genes are TRBV20-1 and TRBJ2-3, with D possibly being TRBD2 (7 bases). V was clipped by 3 bases and J by 7 bases, with 20 bases between them. This CDR3 spans 15 amino acids. Germline V gene lookup returns CDR1 DFQATT and CDR2 SNEGSKA (reference sequence). For the CDR3, the DNA is TGCAGTGCTAGCACGACTTCGGGGGGCCCGTATACGCAGTATTTT. It encodes CSASTTSGGPYTQYF.

This clonotype was counted a few times. This rearrangement joins TRBV20-1 to TRBJ2-1; the match to TRBD1 covers 9 bases. Unmatched junction bases numbered 6, after V lost 5 bases and J lost 7 bases. The germline gives CDR1 DFQATT, CDR2 SNEGSKA (reference sequence). The CDR3 contains 13 residues. The CDR3 loop is CSARQGVKNEQFF. The DNA for the CDR3 is TGCAGTGCTCGACAGGGGGTCAAGAATGAGCAGTTCTTC.

This clonotype was found a few times. The chain carries TRBV7-3 and TRBJ2-5; 8 nucleotides agree with TRBD2. The CDR3 contains 15 residues. V trimming: 5 bases; J trimming: 5 bases; junction bases outside the gene matches: 10. Germline CDR1 SGHTA, CDR2 FQGTGA. In nucleotides, the CDR3 is TGTGCCAGCAGCCCCAGTGGTAGCGGGGCGGAGACCCAGTACTTC. Its protein product is CASSPSGSGAETQYF.

The V gene is TRBV20-1, the J gene TRBJ2-3; the D is unclear. This CDR3 region has 11 residues. Germline CDR1 and CDR2: DFQATT and SNEGSKA (reference sequence). Trimming took off 7 bases at V and 7 bases at J, with 12 bases between the two ends. This CDR3 is CSGRGGYTQYF. As DNA, the CDR3 is TGCAGTGGGAGAGGTGGCTATACGCAGTATTTT.

CDR3: CASSQGLAGGYEQYV. In DNA form, the CDR3 reads TGCGCCAGCAGCCAAGGACTAGCGGGGGGCTACGAGCAGTACGTC. The chain uses TRBV4-1 and TRBJ2-7, with 13 nucleotides matching TRBD2. The germline CDR1 and CDR2 sequences are MGHRA and YSYEKL. V was clipped by 1 base and J by 3 bases; unmatched bases: 0. This CDR3 is built from 15 residues.

This clonotype has a handful of counts. The CDR3 DNA is TGCGCCAGCAGCTTGGAGGTGGAGACGGATACGCAGTATTTT. It specifies CASSLEVETDTQYF. The chain joins TRBV5-1 to TRBJ2-3, with no clear D. The CDR3 consists of 14 residues. The germline V gene encodes CDR1 SGHRS and CDR2 YFSETQ. V lost 0 bases to trimming and J lost 6 bases, with 11 bases between them.

This clonotype has ten or more counts. V is TRBV6-5 and J is TRBJ1-1, with a possible D match to TRBD1 (5 bases). V lost 6 bases to trimming and J lost 5 bases, with 7 bases between them. The CDR3 covers 11 residues. CDR1 is MNHEY, CDR2 SVGAGI, per germline. CDR3 nucleotides: TGTGCCAGCAGAGGGGAGACTGAAGCTTTCTTT. Amino acid sequence: CASRGETEAFF.

In this sample, this clonotype turned up a few times. The chain recombines TRBV3-1 with TRBJ2-3; D remains ambiguous. This CDR3 comprises 16 residues. Germline values: CDR1 LGHDT, CDR2 YNNKEL (reference sequence). Trimming stripped 2 bases from V and 0 bases from J, with 12 bases between. The CDR3 protein is CASSQTSPLSTDTQYF. Written as DNA, the CDR3 is TGTGCCAGCAGCCAAACCAGCCCGCTCAGCACAGATACGCAGTATTTT.

The chain combines TRBV5-4 with TRBJ2-3; TRBD2 matches 8 bases. This CDR3 comprises 15 residues. Germline assignment: CDR1 SGHNT and CDR2 YYREEE (reference sequence). Germline trimming cut 4 bases from V and 6 bases from J; bases unmatched to any gene: 10. Here the CDR3 reads CASSQTSGGSDTQYF. CDR3 coding DNA: TGTGCCAGCAGCCAAACTAGCGGCGGCAGCGATACGCAGTATTTT.

The rearrangement links TRBV4-3 to TRBJ1-2; 9 bases fit TRBD1. After removal of 0 bases from V and 8 bases from J, the junction contained 10 bases not matched to a gene. The CDR3 has 16 residues. Germline V lookup: CDR1 LGHNA, CDR2 YSLEER. In nucleotides, the CDR3 is TGCGCCAGCAGCCAAGATCGGGCACAGGGGGCGCCGGGCTACACCTTC. Residues: CASSQDRAQGAPGYTF.

J is TRBJ2-2 and V is TRBV5-1, with D perhaps matching TRBD2 (6 bases). The CDR3 has 15 amino acids. V gave up 4 bases and J gave up 4 bases, with 14 bases separating them. Germline loops: CDR1 SGHRS, CDR2 YFSETQ. The chain's CDR3 is CASSLRDGRTGELFF. CDR3 DNA: TGCGCCAGCAGCCTGCGGGACGGACGCACCGGGGAGCTGTTTTTT.

The genes are TRBV29-1 and TRBJ1-5, with D perhaps TRBD1 (5 bases). The V gene's germline CDR1 is SQVTM and CDR2 ANQGSEA. The CDR3 is made up of 12 amino acids. The V end lost 6 bases, the J end lost 3 bases, and 9 bases lay between the germline ends. This CDR3 is CSVQEANQPQHF. The CDR3 DNA sequence: TGCAGCGTACAGGAAGCCAATCAGCCCCAGCATTTT.

The V and J genes are TRBV5-5 and TRBJ2-1; D remains ambiguous. Germline V gives CDR1 SGHKS, CDR2 YYEKEE (reference sequence). The V gene lost 0 bases and the J gene lost 10 bases, with 5 bases spanning the gap. The CDR3 extends over 11 amino acids. The CDR3 loop reads CASSLEIEQFF. DNA of the CDR3: TGTGCCAGCAGCTTGGAAATCGAGCAGTTCTTC.

The table lists this clonotype with a few counts. The genes are TRBV10-3 and TRBJ2-2; TRBD1 agrees at 8 bases. The junction had 4 bases not matched to a gene; V was cut back by 4 bases and J by 3 bases. The length of the CDR3 is 15 residues. Germline CDR1 and CDR2: ENHRY and SYGVKD. The CDR3 region has the DNA TGTGCCATCAGTGTTGGGACAGGAGACACCGGGGAGCTGTTTTTT. Its protein is CAISVGTGDTGELFF.

The CDR3 region is CASSQIAGTGRSDTQYF. In nucleotides, the CDR3 is TGCGCCAGCAGCCAAATCGCCGGGACAGGGCGTTCAGATACGCAGTATTTT. The V call is TRBV4-1, the J call TRBJ2-3; 9 nucleotides agree with TRBD1. This CDR3 comprises 17 residues. The trim removed 2 bases at V and 4 bases at J, leaving 10 bases unmatched. Per the germline V gene, CDR1 is MGHRA and CDR2 is YSYEKL.

CDR3 coding DNA: TGTGCCAGCAGCGGGGGGGGGCTCCCCTACAATGAGCAGTTCTTC. Protein: CASSGGGLPYNEQFF. The chain combines TRBV11-2 with TRBJ2-1, with a tentative D call TRBD2 (7 bases). The CDR3 has 15 residues. V lost 5 bases and J lost 2, with 13 bases in between. The germline V gene encodes CDR1 SGHAT and CDR2 FQNNGV. Using reference TRBV11-2 and TRBJ2-1 for the parts outside the CDR3, the full variable domain is EAGVAQSPRYKIIEKRQSVAFWCNPISGHATLYWYQQILGQGPKLLIQFQNNGVVDDSQLPKDRFSAERLKGVDSTLKIQPAKLEDSAVYLCASSGGGLPYNEQFFGPGTRLTVL.

The chain joins TRBV27 to TRBJ1-2; possibly TRBD1 for D (6 bases). The CDR3 has 15 amino acids. Deletions cut 8 bases from V and 6 bases from J, with 22 bases between. Germline CDR1 reads MNHEY; CDR2 reads SMNVEV (reference sequence). The CDR3 is CASGTYLGGLDGYTF. As DNA, the CDR3 is TGTGCCAGCGGTACCTATTTAGGGGGGCTCGATGGCTACACCTTC.

This clonotype was detected only a few times. This rearrangement joins TRBV7-9 to TRBJ2-1, with 7 bases aligning to TRBD2. V was clipped by 5 bases and J by 2 bases; unmatched bases: 9. This CDR3 contains 16 residues. Per the germline V gene, CDR1 is SEHNR and CDR2 is FQNEAQ (reference sequence). The DNA for the CDR3 is TGTGCCAGCAGCCACGGACTAGTCGGCGCCTACAATGAGCAGTTCTTC. Encoded protein: CASSHGLVGAYNEQFF.

This chain connects TRBV7-2 to TRBJ2-7; no clear D gene. The CDR3 has 13 residues. The germline V gene has CDR1 SGHTA and CDR2 FQGNSA. V dropped 8 bases and J dropped 0 bases, with 11 bases sitting between them. Here the CDR3 reads CASRPPSSYEQYF. The DNA of the CDR3 is TGTGCCAGCCGACCCCCCAGCTCCTACGAGCAGTACTTC.

The table lists this clonotype with a count of one. The chain links TRBV10-3 to TRBJ1-2, with 8 bases aligning to TRBD1. After removal of 4 bases from V and 7 bases from J, the junction contained 8 bases not matched to a gene. This CDR3 comprises 14 residues. Per germline, CDR1 ENHRY and CDR2 SYGVKD. The chain's CDR3 is CAISVGQGAAGYTF. The DNA of the CDR3 is TGTGCCATCAGTGTGGGGCAGGGGGCAGCTGGCTACACCTTC.

The V gene is TRBV2, the J gene TRBJ1-5; TRBD1 aligns across 8 bases. V trimming: 8 bases; J trimming: 6 bases; junction bases outside the gene matches: 6. The germline V gene has CDR1 SNHLY and CDR2 FYNNEI. The CDR3 contains 13 residues. Here the CDR3 DNA reads TGTGCCAGCGAGGGACAGGTTTGTCAGCCCCAGCATTTT. Translated, it gives CASEGQVCQPQHF. The full variable domain, rest sourced from reference TRBV2 and TRBJ1-5, is EPEVTQTPSHQVTQMGQEVILRCVPISNHLYFYWYRQILGQKVEFLVSFYNNEISEKSEIFDDQFSVERPDGSNFTLKIRSTKLEDSAMYFCASEGQVCQPQHFGDGTRLSIL.

This clonotype was counted a few times. The rearrangement joins TRBV2 to TRBJ2-3; D is unresolved. The CDR3 is made up of 14 amino acids. From germline, CDR1 is SNHLY and CDR2 FYNNEI. The germline V and J ends were trimmed by 7 bases and 0 bases, with 11 bases remaining between them. The CDR3 sequence: CASKAASSTDTQYF. CDR3 nucleotides: TGTGCCAGCAAAGCAGCCAGCAGCACAGATACGCAGTATTTT.

This clonotype was detected only a few times. V and J are TRBV27 and TRBJ2-1, with TRBD2 matching 13 bases. The CDR3 is 16 residues long. Germline V gives CDR1 MNHEY, CDR2 SMNVEV (reference sequence). Trimming cost V 7 bases and J 2 bases; bases outside gene matches: 5. The CDR3 is CASTGLAGTPYNEQFF. In nucleotides, the CDR3 is TGTGCCAGCACGGGACTAGCGGGGACCCCCTACAATGAGCAGTTCTTC.

The CDR3 DNA reads TGCGCCAGCAGTCCAGTCTCAGGACAAAGCTACAATGAGCAGTTCTTC. It encodes CASSPVSGQSYNEQFF. The genes are TRBV5-1 and TRBJ2-1; D might be TRBD1 (5 bases). V lost 5 bases and J lost 3, with 18 bases in between. The CDR3 spans 16 residues. The germline V gene has CDR1 SGHRS and CDR2 YFSETQ.